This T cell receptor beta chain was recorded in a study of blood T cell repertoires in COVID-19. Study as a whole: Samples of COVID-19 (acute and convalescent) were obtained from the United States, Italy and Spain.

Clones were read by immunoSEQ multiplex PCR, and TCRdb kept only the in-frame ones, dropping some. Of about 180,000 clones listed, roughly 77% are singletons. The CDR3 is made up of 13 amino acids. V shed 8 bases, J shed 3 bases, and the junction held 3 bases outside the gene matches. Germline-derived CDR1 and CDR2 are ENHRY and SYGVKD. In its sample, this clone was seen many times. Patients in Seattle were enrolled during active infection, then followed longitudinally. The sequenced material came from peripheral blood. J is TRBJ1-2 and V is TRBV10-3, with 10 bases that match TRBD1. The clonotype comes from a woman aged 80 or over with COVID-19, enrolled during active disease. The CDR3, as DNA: TGTGCCATCGGGACAGGGGCCGACTATGGCTACACCTTC. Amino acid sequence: CAIGTGADYGYTF.